This T cell receptor (beta chain) is from a study of blood T cell repertoires in COVID-19. About this clone itself: Different DNA sequences within this sample yield the same CDR3.

Authors' methods: Amplifying reference gene primers gave estimates of nucleated cell counts. Sequencing was performed with immunoSEQ multiplex PCR; in TCRdb, only in-frame clones are kept and a portion is missing. V, J and clone size derive from that table, while D and trimming were established from the DNA sequence. The table has roughly 380,000 clones, about 89% seen once. With 1 base removed from V and 3 bases from J, the gap between germline ends came to 6 bases. Per germline, CDR1 SGHNT and CDR2 YENEEA. The CDR3 loop spans 13 amino acids. Study members were between roughly 18 and 89 years old and lived in approximately 25 US regions. Cohort placement rested on clinical history that participants reported themselves. The study counted Cohort 3 donors as recovered given two negative PCRs, clearance, or symptom resolution.

This receptor was identified in a man aged 30 to 45 who had recovered from COVID-19. The sequenced sample consisted of PBMCs or T cells enriched from blood (not recorded which). The V gene is TRBV11-3, the J gene TRBJ1-1, with D hard to call. The CDR3 region is CASSLGGDTEAFF. The CDR3 DNA is TGTGCCAGCAGCTTAGGGGGAGACACTGAAGCTTTCTTT.